Listed below are T cell receptor beta chains from one sample, sequenced in a study of T cells in Graves' hyperthyroidism and ophthalmopathy. TCRdb redid the calling of the multiplex PCR reads with MiXCR, one entry per CDR3 protein. The data hold around 700,000 distinct CDR3 sequences, with roughly a third observed a single time. Sequenced sample: blood. Receptors originate from a woman in her forties with Graves' hyperthyroidism. Both conserved end residues are part of each CDR3. The order of the fields is V gene, J gene, D gene, clone size, CDR3 DNA, CDR3 protein. D genes are given only for firm matches. Only some rows state a clone size, as once, few, many or a class for expanded clones.

V: TRBV10-3
J: TRBJ1-2
D: .
size: .
DNA: TGTGCCAGCATGACGGGGCAGCCGGGAGTCAACTATGGCTACACCTTC
CDR3: CASMTGQPGVNYGYTF

V: TRBV6-5
J: TRBJ2-6
D: .
size: few
DNA: TGTGCCAGCTTAGGGGACTCTGGGGCCAACGTCCTGACTTTC
CDR3: CASLGDSGANVLTF

V: TRBV29-1
J: TRBJ2-5
D: .
size: .
DNA: TGCAGCGTTGAACTCTCGGCAGGGCAAGAGACCCAGTACTTC
CDR3: CSVELSAGQETQYF

V: TRBV20-1
J: TRBJ2-7
D: .
size: many
DNA: TGCAGCGGTGGGGCCTACGAGCAGTACTTC
CDR3: CSGGAYEQYF

V: TRBV7-2
J: TRBJ1-5
D: TRBD1
size: few
DNA: TGTGCCAGCAGCCCTACAGGGGCCGATCAGCCCCAGCATTTT
CDR3: CASSPTGADQPQHF

V: TRBV4-2
J: TRBJ2-5
D: .
size: many
DNA: TGTGCCAGCAGCCAAGAGGGTCAAGAGACCCAGTACTTC
CDR3: CASSQEGQETQYF

V: TRBV20-1
J: TRBJ2-7
D: TRBD2
size: .
DNA: TGCAGTGCAAGGGACTACCTTTTGTACTTC
CDR3: CSARDYLLYF

V: TRBV19
J: TRBJ2-7
D: .
size: .
DNA: .
CDR3: CASSFYICSARRDYLLYF

V: TRBV7-2
J: TRBJ1-1
D: .
size: few
DNA: TGTGCCAGTAGTCTAATTAAGGGGACTGAAGCTTTCTTT
CDR3: CASSLIKGTEAFF

V: TRBV11-2
J: TRBJ1-3
D: .
size: few
DNA: TGTGCCAGCAGCTTAAGTTTCCCTGGAAACACCATATATTTT
CDR3: CASSLSFPGNTIYF

V: TRBV29-1
J: TRBJ1-1
D: TRBD1
size: many
DNA: TGCAGCGCAGTGACAGGGGAGTCCGTGAACACTGAAGCTTTCTTT
CDR3: CSAVTGESVNTEAFF

V: TRBV7-9
J: TRBJ1-3
D: .
size: many
DNA: TGTGCCAGCAGCTCGTCCGGGGCTGGAAACACCATATATTTT
CDR3: CASSSSGAGNTIYF

V: TRBV7-2
J: TRBJ1-2
D: TRBD1
size: .
DNA: TGTGCCAGCAGCTTAAGAGGCGGGGACAGTCTCTATGGCTACACCTTC
CDR3: CASSLRGGDSLYGYTF

V: TRBV6-6
J: TRBJ1-2
D: .
size: many
DNA: TGTGCCAGCAGTTACGCCAGGTTCACTAACTATGGCTACACCTTC
CDR3: CASSYARFTNYGYTF

V: TRBV7-2
J: TRBJ2-1
D: .
size: .
DNA: TGTGCCAGCAGCTTATTGCGGGCGAACAATGAGCAGTTCTTC
CDR3: CASSLLRANNEQFF

V: TRBV4-3
J: TRBJ1-2
D: .
size: once
DNA: TGCGCCAGCAGCCAAGATTATGGGGTAAACTATGGCTACACCTTC
CDR3: CASSQDYGVNYGYTF

V: TRBV7-9
J: TRBJ1-4
D: .
size: few
DNA: TGTGCCAGCAGCTCACAGGGTTCAACTAATGAAAAACTGTTTTTT
CDR3: CASSSQGSTNEKLFF

V: TRBV7-9
J: TRBJ1-2
D: TRBD1
size: .
DNA: TGTGCCAGCAGCCACCGGGACAGGCCTTCCTCCAAGTTC
CDR3: CASSHRDRPSSKF

V: TRBV5-1
J: TRBJ1-4
D: .
size: few
DNA: TGCGCCAGCAGCTTTGACAGTTCTTCAACTAATGAAAAACTGTTTTTT
CDR3: CASSFDSSSTNEKLFF

V: TRBV29-1
J: TRBJ1-5
D: .
size: .
DNA: TGCAGCTTAGGGGGTTCCAGCAATCAGCCCCAGCATTTT
CDR3: CSLGGSSNQPQHF

V: TRBV12-3/TRBV12-4
J: TRBJ2-7
D: .
size: many
DNA: TGTGCCAGCAGTTTGGGGTACCGCTCCTACGAGCAGTACTTC
CDR3: CASSLGYRSYEQYF

V: TRBV4-3
J: TRBJ2-7
D: .
size: .
DNA: TGCGCCAGCAGCCAAGTCGATAGACCCTACGAGCAGTACTTC
CDR3: CASSQVDRPYEQYF

V: TRBV7-9
J: TRBJ1-6
D: .
size: .
DNA: TGTGCCAGCAGGATCAGGGATAATTCACCCCTCCACTTT
CDR3: CASRIRDNSPLHF

V: TRBV6-5
J: TRBJ1-6
D: .
size: .
DNA: TGTGCCAGCAGTTTCTCGGGATACCGAAGCTCCTATAATTCACCCCTCCACTTT
CDR3: CASSFSGYRSSYNSPLHF

V: TRBV20-1
J: TRBJ2-3
D: .
size: once
DNA: TGCAGTGCTAGAGATACGGGGAGCTGGCTAGATACGCAGTATTTT
CDR3: CSARDTGSWLDTQYF

V: TRBV9
J: TRBJ2-2
D: .
size: .
DNA: TGTGCCAGCAGTCCCCCACCAGGGACCACCGGGGAGCTGTTTTTT
CDR3: CASSPPPGTTGELFF

V: TRBV7-6
J: TRBJ2-5
D: .
size: many
DNA: TGTGCCAGCAGGGATACACGGGGTTTGGGGACCCAGTACTTC
CDR3: CASRDTRGLGTQYF

V: TRBV2
J: TRBJ1-5
D: .
size: .
DNA: TGTGCCAGCCTGCGAGATTTTAGCAATCAGCCCCAGCATTTT
CDR3: CASLRDFSNQPQHF

V: TRBV10-3
J: TRBJ1-2
D: TRBD1
size: many
DNA: TGTGCCATCAGGACGACAGGGACGAATGGCTACACCTTC
CDR3: CAIRTTGTNGYTF

V: TRBV7-2
J: TRBJ2-5
D: TRBD1
size: once
DNA: TGTGCCAGCAGCTTCAGACAGGGGACCCAGTACTTC
CDR3: CASSFRQGTQYF

V: TRBV2
J: TRBJ2-7
D: TRBD1
size: many
DNA: TGTGCCAGCAGCCGGGACAGGGTCTCCTACGAGCAGTACTTC
CDR3: CASSRDRVSYEQYF

V: TRBV12-3/TRBV12-4
J: TRBJ1-2
D: .
size: many
DNA: TGTGCCAGCAGTTTAGGGGACCCCGTCTTCAGTGGCGGCTACACCTTC
CDR3: CASSLGDPVFSGGYTF

V: TRBV2
J: TRBJ1-1
D: TRBD1
size: .
DNA: TGTGCCAGCAGCCAAAACAGGGGGGTTGGGACTGAAGCTTTCTTT
CDR3: CASSQNRGVGTEAFF

V: TRBV10-3
J: TRBJ1-2
D: .
size: many
DNA: TGTGCCATCAGTTTAACAGGGAGTGGCTACACCTTC
CDR3: CAISLTGSGYTF

V: TRBV7-8
J: TRBJ2-5
D: .
size: few
DNA: TGTGCCAGCAGCTTAAGCCAGGGGGGGCCCCAAGAGACCCAGTACTTC
CDR3: CASSLSQGGPQETQYF

V: TRBV6-2/TRBV6-3
J: TRBJ1-5
D: TRBD1
size: few
DNA: TGTGCCAGCAGTTACGGCGGGACAGGCAAACAGCCCCAGCATTTT
CDR3: CASSYGGTGKQPQHF

V: TRBV20-1
J: TRBJ2-5
D: TRBD2
size: many
DNA: TGCAGCGAGATAGCGGGGGGTTGCGAGACCCAGTACTTC
CDR3: CSEIAGGCETQYF

V: TRBV7-8
J: TRBJ2-2
D: .
size: .
DNA: TGTGCCAGCAGCTTAGCAAGATGGATGAACACCGGGGAGCTGTTTTTT
CDR3: CASSLARWMNTGELFF

V: TRBV12-3/TRBV12-4
J: TRBJ2-2
D: TRBD1
size: .
DNA: TGTGCCAGCAGCCCCGGACAGGGGGCCGTCGGGGAGCTGTTTTTT
CDR3: CASSPGQGAVGELFF

V: TRBV10-3
J: TRBJ2-7
D: .
size: .
DNA: TGTGCCAGCGGCCAACTACTCCCCTACGAGCAGTACTTC
CDR3: CASGQLLPYEQYF

V: TRBV2
J: TRBJ2-5
D: .
size: many
DNA: TGTGCCAGCAGTGAAGGTAGCACGATAAAGGAGACCCAGTACTTC
CDR3: CASSEGSTIKETQYF

V: TRBV7-9
J: TRBJ1-1
D: TRBD1
size: many
DNA: TGTGCCAGCAGCTTAGGGGACAGGGTGAACACTGAAGCTTTCTTT
CDR3: CASSLGDRVNTEAFF